This record looks at one T cell receptor (beta chain) sequence and its context. Its antigen target is currently unknown. No qualities accompany the bases; no much larger clone lies one base away. The V and J ends are trimmed by 2 bases and 2 bases, leaving 13 bases between them. Based on the germline V gene, the CDR1 and CDR2 sequences are SGHAT and FQNNGV. The CDR3 has 16 amino acids, counting the end cysteine and phenylalanine. CDR3 DNA is the only sequence kept; it has 48 bases, read in frame from the first base. This specimen's time point label, per the study, means: about twelve months on ibrutinib. For TCR beta library preparation, approximately 1.8 micrograms of genomic DNA was extracted from cryopreserved PBMCs. High-throughput TCR beta sequencing was performed on longitudinal blood samples from CLL patients receiving ibrutinib monotherapy. Patients were enrolled in a phase 2 open-label single-center ibrutinib monotherapy trial.

Each clonotype received, on average, around 10x coverage in deep resolution sequencing performed on a MiSeq, where the target depth lay between 1 in 1 million and 1 in 200,000 T cells. TCR beta libraries were generated with the immunoSEQ hsTCRB Kit. The source study handled its data this way. ImmunoSEQ Data Assistant and ImmunoSEQ Analyzer were used for data analysis, and V, D and J genes were assigned according to IMGT definitions. Clonality, which ranges from 0 to 1, was calculated by subtracting the normalized Shannon entropy of productive rearrangement frequencies from one. Only overrepresented clonotypes making up at least 0.05% of each patient's repertoire were included in the public clonotype analysis. Repertoires from about a dozen age-matched healthy donors in immuneACCESS were used as clonality controls. TCRdb stores this immuneACCESS table with in-frame sequences only. Part of the clones is absent; in the studies checked, under half of the shortfall reflects unresolved V genes, and no reason is known for the rest. V and J calls and clone size come straight from that table; D and trimming were deduced from the DNA. The sample records 50,000 to 75,000 clones, about three quarters of which are singletons. 35% to 55% of the sample lies in the top ten.

This record belongs to a study of cytotoxic CD8 clonotypes in ibrutinib-treated CLL (dated by TCRdb to about 2021). Background for the entire study: In this cohort, 15 patients were treatment-naive and roughly 10 were relapsed/refractory, while approximately 18 had unmutated IGHV. Partial responses were observed in approximately 24 patients and complete responses in 2; after a median follow-up of around 68 months, remission was maintained in 15 or so patients and progression was observed in some twelve. Longitudinal samples were available for about 30% of the 86 trial participants. Cryopreserved peripheral blood mononuclear cells were obtained before treatment, at response, and at either sustained remission or disease progression. Every remission and progressive disease sample was obtained while ibrutinib was still being received by the patients. Response samples were obtained after a median of 12 months of treatment, with a range of roughly 6 to 36 months. Samples averaged around 280,000 productive templates and around 91,000 productive rearrangements.

Here is what the overall study found, with its caveats: An increase in clonality was observed at ibrutinib response, with clonality remaining stable during sustained remission and falling back toward baseline at progression. Sampling times were not matched between sustained-remission and progressing patients, and lymph node repertoires were not studied. At baseline, clonality was higher than in age-matched healthy donors and showed a strong correlation with circulating CD8+ T-cell counts. Public clonotypes were found to be uncommon and were observed to contract or remain stable during treatment; the increase in clonality was shown to reflect expansion of private clonotypes at ibrutinib response.

This sample comprised PBMCs, obtained after 12 months of ibrutinib treatment. The sequence links TRBV11-2 to TRBJ2-1; TRBD1 is a weak D gene call, 5 bases matching. The receptor's source is a human donor with chronic lymphocytic leukemia. The sequence in DNA is TGTGCCAGCAGCTTAACCGGGCAGGGCACCTACAATGAGCAGTTCTTC. Its amino acids are CASSLTGQGTYNEQFF.